Listed below are T cell receptor beta chains from one sample, sequenced in a study of PD-1 blockade in classical Hodgkin lymphoma. TCRdb keeps only in-frame clones here, not all; method: immunoSEQ multiplex PCR. The sample lists roughly 2,500 clones, 80% to 90% occurring once. Material: CD4+ T cells from blood, obtained at baseline. These receptors came from a human donor with classical Hodgkin lymphoma. Each CDR3 is given with its conserved first and last residue. A D gene is named only where the DNA matches it firmly. A row's size may be missing; if present it is once, few, many or a size class.

.	TRBJ1-2	TRBV19	.	CASSIHRRNYGYTF	TGTGCCAGTAGTATCCACAGGAGAAACTATGGCTACACCTTC
.	TRBJ2-3	TRBV5-6	.	CASSRGDTQYF	TGTGCCAGCAGCCGAGGGGATACGCAGTATTTT
TRBD2	TRBJ2-1	TRBV5-1	once	CASSLKASGGAPYNEQFF	TGCGCCAGCAGCTTGAAGGCTAGCGGGGGGGCCCCTTACAATGAGCAGTTCTTC
.	TRBJ1-1	TRBV18	.	CASSPLPAGLATEAFF	TGTGCCAGCTCACCATTACCGGCGGGGTTGGCCACTGAAGCTTTCTTT
TRBD2	TRBJ2-3	TRBV5-4	.	CASSSGAGVPTDTQYF	TGTGCCAGCAGCTCTGGAGCGGGAGTTCCCACAGATACGCAGTATTTT
.	TRBJ2-7	TRBV4-3	.	CASSQFEVSDYQQYF	TGCGCCAGCAGCCAATTCGAGGTGAGTGACTACCAGCAGTACTTC
.	TRBJ1-2	TRBV2	.	CASSELGNYGYTF	TGTGCCAGCAGTGAATTAGGAAACTATGGCTACACCTTC
.	TRBJ2-7	TRBV28	.	CASSESYEQYF	TGTGCCAGCAGTGAAAGTTACGAGCAGTACTTC
TRBD1	TRBJ2-7	TRBV5-1	.	CASGGQGARNEQYF	TGCGCCAGCGGGGGGCAGGGGGCAAGGAACGAGCAGTACTTC
.	TRBJ2-5	TRBV18	.	CASSHKQETQYF	TGTGCCAGCTCCCACAAACAAGAGACCCAGTACTTC
TRBD1	TRBJ1-2	TRBV28	.	CASSQGAPRDYGYTF	TGTGCCAGCAGTCAGGGGGCGCCCCGGGACTATGGCTACACCTTC
.	TRBJ1-5	TRBV7-2	.	CASSLGASRGQPQHF	TGTGCCAGCAGCTTAGGGGCTTCACGCGGTCAGCCCCAGCATTTT
TRBD1	TRBJ2-7	TRBV5-1	.	CASSWGTGNEQYF	TGCGCCAGCAGCTGGGGGACAGGAAACGAGCAGTACTTC
.	TRBJ1-4	TRBV6-5	once	CASSPKGPYEKLFF	TGTGCCAGCAGTCCCAAAGGGCCTTATGAAAAACTGTTTTTT
TRBD1	TRBJ2-3	TRBV7-9	.	CASRPGGADTQYF	TGTGCCAGCAGGCCAGGGGGCGCGGATACGCAGTATTTT
TRBD1	TRBJ1-5	TRBV19	.	CASSGTGISNQPQHF	TGTGCCAGTAGTGGGACAGGGATTAGCAATCAGCCCCAGCATTTT
.	TRBJ2-1	TRBV5-5	.	CASSFVSRSLPRYNEQFF	TGTGCCAGCAGCTTCGTCAGCAGATCTTTGCCTCGTTACAATGAGCAGTTCTTC
TRBD2	TRBJ2-3	TRBV25-1	.	CASKGGWSTDTQYF	TGTGCCAGTAAGGGAGGGTGGAGCACAGATACGCAGTATTTT
TRBD2	TRBJ2-5	TRBV5-1	once	CASSLATSEGETQYF	TGCGCCAGCAGCTTGGCGACTAGCGAGGGAGAGACCCAGTACTTC
.	TRBJ2-7	TRBV28	.	CASLRAGVPYEQYF	TGTGCCAGCCTTCGGGCAGGGGTGCCCTACGAGCAGTACTTC
.	TRBJ2-4	TRBV30	.	CAWSVRGGNIQYF	TGTGCCTGGAGTGTACGAGGAGGGAACATTCAGTACTTC
.	TRBJ2-6	TRBV25-1	.	CASSGDINVLTF	TGTGCCAGCAGTGGTGACATCAACGTCCTGACTTTC
TRBD2	TRBJ2-7	TRBV10-3	.	CAISESGLAGGRIDYEQYF	TGTGCCATCAGTGAGTCGGGACTAGCGGGGGGACGCATTGACTACGAGCAGTACTTC
.	TRBJ2-5	TRBV19	.	CASNTGYQETQYF	TGTGCCAGTAATACAGGGTACCAAGAGACCCAGTACTTC
.	TRBJ1-5	TRBV18	.	CASSPPGKDQPQHF	TGTGCCAGCTCACCACCGGGGAAGGATCAGCCCCAGCATTTT
.	TRBJ1-2	TRBV29-1	.	CSVRGTHGYTF	TGCAGCGTTAGAGGTACCCATGGCTACACCTTC
.	TRBJ1-1	TRBV2	.	CASRQLRDTEAFF	TGTGCCAGCAGACAGCTCAGGGACACTGAAGCTTTCTTT
TRBD2	TRBJ2-7	TRBV7-9	.	CASSLGWVVAGEYEQYF	TGTGCCAGCAGCTTAGGGTGGGTCGTAGCGGGAGAATACGAGCAGTACTTC
TRBD1	TRBJ2-3	TRBV10-3	.	CAISRDRGGYTQYF	TGTGCCATCAGCCGGGACAGAGGTGGTTATACGCAGTATTTT
.	TRBJ2-3	TRBV4-1	.	CASSQEGLASGVGQYF	TGCGCCAGCAGCCAAGAAGGGCTAGCTTCGGGAGTTGGGCAGTATTTT
TRBD1	TRBJ1-3	TRBV11-2	.	CASSPDRGGNTIYF	TGTGCCAGCAGCCCAGACAGGGGTGGAAACACCATATATTTT
TRBD2	TRBJ2-3	TRBV28	once	CASRPYRRGSEMSDTQYF	TGTGCCAGCAGACCCTACCGGCGCGGGAGTGAAATGTCAGATACGCAGTATTTT
TRBD1	TRBJ1-1	TRBV28	.	CASSLRQGAGTEAFF	TGTGCCAGCAGTTTGAGGCAGGGGGCCGGCACTGAAGCTTTCTTT
.	TRBJ2-3	TRBV18	.	CASSPDSFTDTQYF	TGTGCCAGCTCACCGGACAGTTTCACAGATACGCAGTATTTT
TRBD2	TRBJ2-7	TRBV27	.	CASSPRTSGKGRVYEQYF	TGTGCCAGCAGTCCGCGAACTAGCGGGAAGGGTAGAGTCTACGAGCAGTACTTC
TRBD1	TRBJ1-6	TRBV2	.	CASIDERTGNNSPLHF	TGTGCCAGCATTGACGAAAGGACAGGGAATAATTCACCCCTCCACTTT
.	TRBJ2-7	TRBV30	.	CAWDLRGALPYEQYF	TGTGCCTGGGACCTCCGGGGGGCTCTACCCTACGAGCAGTACTTC
TRBD2	TRBJ2-3	TRBV11-2	.	CASTLGRGGQGTQYF	TGTGCCAGCACCCTGGGGCGGGGGGGCCAGGGTACGCAGTATTTT
.	TRBJ1-1	TRBV6-1	once	CALTVLNTEAFF	TGTGCTCTGACAGTTTTAAACACTGAAGCTTTCTTT
.	TRBJ1-3	TRBV14	.	CASRGQGPISGNTIYF	TGTGCCAGCAGGGGCCAGGGACCCATCTCTGGAAACACCATATATTTT
.	TRBJ1-2	TRBV28	.	CASSPWASSFSGYTF	TGTGCCAGCAGCCCCTGGGCGAGCAGTTTCTCCGGCTACACCTTC
TRBD2	TRBJ2-1	TRBV2	once	CASKTSGEGYEQFF	TGTGCCAGTAAGACTAGCGGGGAGGGGTATGAGCAGTTCTTC
TRBD2	TRBJ2-1	TRBV25-1	.	CASSEYLAGFSYNEQFF	TGTGCCAGCAGTGAATATTTAGCGGGGTTCTCCTACAATGAGCAGTTCTTC
.	TRBJ2-7	TRBV19	.	CASPQTCKHEQYF	TGTGCCAGTCCTCAAACGTGCAAGCACGAGCAGTACTTC
.	TRBJ2-1	TRBV7-2	.	CASSPYNEQFF	TGTGCCAGCAGCCCTTACAATGAGCAGTTCTTC
TRBD1	TRBJ2-1	TRBV10-3	.	CATGGNYEQFF	TGTGCGACAGGGGGCAATTATGAGCAGTTCTTC
.	TRBJ2-6	TRBV18	.	CASSPLPSSGANVLTF	TGTGCCAGCTCACCGCTCCCGAGCTCTGGGGCCAACGTCCTGACTTTC